Here is one T cell receptor (beta chain) with its context. With 7 bases removed from V and 1 base from J, the gap between germline ends came to 11 bases. The germline V gene encodes CDR1 SEHNR and CDR2 FQNEAQ (reference sequence). The CDR3 contains 13 residues. The sample originates from a study of CD8 T cells in Susac syndrome. Random hexamers primed reverse transcription of about 0.5 to 1 ug RNA. TCRdb analysed the immunoSEQ multiplex PCR reads with MiXCR anew, one entry per CDR3 protein. The sample holds 160,000 or so distinct CDR3 sequences; about 95% are singletons and the top ten take about 0.15%. Multiple sclerosis controls were treatment-naive patients with stable or active relapsing-remitting disease. TEMRA cells were enriched by FACS, while CD8+ and CD4+ T cells were obtained through a negative isolation that was performed magnetically.

This clonotype originated in a human donor with multiple sclerosis. The sample was CD8+ T cells from PBMCs. This rearrangement joins TRBV7-9 to TRBJ2-7, with TRBD1 as a possible D gene (6 bases). CDR3 nucleotide sequence: TGTGCCAGCACCATGGGGGCGTCCTACGAGCAGTACTTC. Encoded protein: CASTMGASYEQYF.